The rows below give T cell receptor beta chains drawn from one sample of a study of T cell repertoires in cytomegalovirus infection. No antigen has been assigned to these receptors. One entry per CDR3 protein, called by TCRdb with MiXCR from the reads. The sample lists approximately 73,000 distinct CDR3 sequences, 40% seen once, with approximately 93% in the top ten. The sample in question was CD8+ T cells from cultured PBMCs, obtained from culture after CMV antigen stimulation. These receptors all stem from a human donor in good health (CMV status not recorded). Some clones in this sample may be carry-over from other donors' samples. CDR3s include the opening cysteine and the closing phenylalanine or tryptophan. The order of the fields is V gene, J gene, D gene, clone size, CDR3 protein, CDR3 DNA. A D gene is named only where the DNA matches it firmly. For some rows the clone size is stated as once, few or many, or as a class when expanded; others skip it.

V: TRBV24-1; J: TRBJ1-5; D: -; size: few; CDR3: CATSDLQSNQPQHF; DNA: TGTGCCACCAGTGATTTGCAAAGCAATCAGCCCCAGCATTTT
V: TRBV4-1; J: TRBJ1-5; D: -; size: -; CDR3: CASSQDPGGNQPQHF; DNA: TGCGCCAGCAGCCAAGATCCGGGCGGCAATCAGCCCCAGCATTTT
V: TRBV7-8; J: TRBJ2-5; D: TRBD2; size: -; CDR3: CASSLRAGGLLGTQYF; DNA: TGTGCCAGCAGCTTACGGGCGGGGGGGCTTCTGGGGACCCAGTACTTC
V: TRBV5-8; J: TRBJ2-3; D: TRBD1; size: -; CDR3: CASSFRTGELDTQYF; DNA: TGTGCCAGCAGCTTCCGGACAGGGGAACTAGATACGCAGTATTTT
V: TRBV7-2; J: TRBJ2-5; D: -; size: few; CDR3: CASRYRGYQETQYF; DNA: TGTGCCAGCAGATATCGGGGGTACCAAGAGACCCAGTACTTC
V: TRBV7-9; J: TRBJ2-2; D: -; size: -; CDR3: CASSFAAGAHFANTGELFF; DNA: TGTGCCAGCAGCTTCGCGGCGGGGGCCCACTTCGCGAACACCGGGGAGCTGTTTTTT
V: TRBV12-3/TRBV12-4; J: TRBJ2-3; D: -; size: few; CDR3: CASSSDPTDTQYF; DNA: TGTGCCAGCAGTTCTGATCCCACAGATACGCAGTATTTT
V: TRBV6-1; J: TRBJ1-1; D: TRBD1; size: -; CDR3: CASSEAEEGAAEAFF; DNA: TGTGCCAGCAGTGAAGCAGAAGAGGGGGCGGCTGAAGCTTTCTTT
V: TRBV7-6; J: TRBJ2-1; D: -; size: -; CDR3: CASSTTSNEQFF; DNA: TGTGCCAGCAGCACGACTAGCAATGAGCAGTTCTTC
V: TRBV15; J: TRBJ1-3; D: -; size: few; CDR3: CATSRPRTESSGNTIYF; DNA: TGTGCCACCAGCAGACCCCGGACGGAGAGCTCTGGAAACACCATATATTTT
V: TRBV7-8; J: TRBJ2-7; D: -; size: few; CDR3: CASSAGNTYEQYF; DNA: TGTGCCAGCAGCGCCGGCAACACCTACGAGCAGTACTTC
V: TRBV4-1; J: TRBJ1-6; D: -; size: -; CDR3: CASSQDNRPSSPLHF; DNA: TGCGCCAGCAGCCAAGATAACAGGCCGTCATCACCCCTCCACTTT
V: TRBV12-3/TRBV12-4; J: TRBJ2-3; D: -; size: few; CDR3: CASSLTGTDTQYF; DNA: TGTGCCAGCAGTTTAACAGGCACAGATACGCAGTATTTT
V: TRBV14; J: TRBJ1-1; D: TRBD1; size: -; CDR3: CASSLGQGWTEAFF; DNA: TGTGCCAGCAGCCTTGGACAGGGGTGGACTGAAGCTTTCTTT
V: TRBV7-9; J: TRBJ1-2; D: -; size: -; CDR3: CASASARDPNYGYTF; DNA: TGTGCCAGCGCGAGTGCCCGGGACCCCAACTATGGCTACACCTTC
V: TRBV7-8; J: TRBJ1-1; D: TRBD1; size: -; CDR3: CASSRDRGLGTEAFF; DNA: TGTGCCAGCAGCCGGGACAGGGGTTTGGGCACTGAAGCTTTCTTT
V: TRBV4-2; J: TRBJ1-2; D: TRBD1; size: -; CDR3: CASSQATGTGKFNYGYTF; DNA: TGTGCCAGCAGCCAAGCGACCGGGACAGGGAAATTTAACTATGGCTACACCTTC
V: TRBV28; J: TRBJ2-7; D: -; size: -; CDR3: CASSRSAYEQYF; DNA: TGTGCCAGCAGTCGAAGCGCCTACGAGCAGTACTTC